Presented here are 18 T cell receptor beta chains from one specimen sequenced in a study of blood T cell repertoires in COVID-19. The repertoire was sequenced with immunoSEQ multiplex PCR; TCRdb's copy has only in-frame clones and lacks some. The sample lists just over 250,000 clones, around 80% occurring once. The sequenced sample was PBMCs or T cells enriched from blood (not recorded which). Receptors were obtained from a man aged 30 to 39 with acute COVID-19.

The rearrangement uses TRBV30 and TRBJ2-5; a weak D match, TRBD2 (5 bases). The CDR3 covers 11 residues. Germline CDR1 reads GTSNPN; CDR2 reads SVGIG (reference sequence). V was cut by 2 bases and J by 5 bases, with 6 bases left in between. CDR3 region: CAWSPGETQYF. The CDR3 region has the DNA TGTGCCTGGAGTCCGGGGGAGACCCAGTACTTC.

This clone has only a few counts. An end of the junction differs from the germline gene, which may be a read error. The chain carries TRBV5-1 and TRBJ2-2, with 15 bases matching TRBD2. Germline V lookup: CDR1 SGHRS, CDR2 YFSETQ. The CDR3 is 16 residues long. Here the CDR3 reads CASSLGLAGGTGELFF. The DNA for the CDR3 is TGTGCCAGCAGCTTGGGACTAGCGGGGGGCACCGGGGAGCTGTTTTTT.

The V and J genes are TRBV11-2 and TRBJ2-2, with TRBD2 as a possible D gene (7 bases). Trimming pared 5 bases from V and 10 bases from J, leaving 20 bases between. Germline V gene lookup returns CDR1 SGHAT and CDR2 FQNNGV. The CDR3 covers 15 residues. The CDR3: CASSTPKRGGEELFF. DNA of the CDR3: TGTGCCAGCAGCACCCCCAAAAGGGGGGGAGAGGAGCTGTTTTTT.

This chain joins TRBV7-2 and TRBJ2-2; TRBD1 agrees at 7 bases. The CDR3 extends over 16 amino acids. Germline assignment: CDR1 SGHTA and CDR2 FQGNSA. Losses at the gene ends were 6 bases for V and 1 base for J; bases not matched to a gene: 8. CDR3 DNA sequence: TGTGCCAGCAGGGACCTGCGGACAGGGAACACCGGGGAGCTGTTTTTT. This sequence encodes CASRDLRTGNTGELFF.

The table lists this clone with a count of one. This chain joins TRBV30 and TRBJ1-6; the match to TRBD1 covers 7 bases. V shed 3 bases and J 7 bases; nucleotides not matched to a gene: 6. CDR1 is GTSNPN, CDR2 SVGIG, per germline (reference sequence). The CDR3 totals 14 residues. The chain's CDR3 is CAWRKTGRNSPLHF. The CDR3 DNA is TGTGCCTGGAGGAAGACAGGGCGGAATTCACCCCTCCACTTT.

This clone occurred once. V gene TRBV28 combines with J gene TRBJ1-2, with D possibly being TRBD1 (6 bases). The V gene's germline CDR1 is MDHEN and CDR2 SYDVKM. V was pared by 6 bases and J by 3 bases, with 17 bases between. CDR3 length equals 15 residues. CDR3 coding DNA: TGTGCCAGCAGGTCACCCAATTACAGGGACTATGGCTACACCTTC. Translation: CASRSPNYRDYGYTF.

This clone was found many times. This rearrangement joins TRBV2 to TRBJ1-5; 10 nucleotides align to TRBD1. The CDR3 consists of 16 residues. Germline loops: CDR1 SNHLY, CDR2 FYNNEI. The ends lost 6 bases at V and 7 bases at J; junction bases unmatched: 12. The CDR3 DNA reads as TGTGCCAGCAGACCACTCGACAGGGGGCGTGCGCAGCCCCAGCATTTT. Translated, it gives CASRPLDRGRAQPQHF.

The chain couples TRBV19 to TRBJ2-3; 7 nucleotides line up with TRBD1. The CDR3 extends over 14 amino acids. V was pared by 6 bases and J by 2 bases, with 5 bases of the junction left unmatched. CDR1 is LNHDA and CDR2 is SQIVND in the germline V gene (reference sequence). The CDR3 is CASRITGATDTQYF. The CDR3 DNA is TGTGCCAGTAGAATCACAGGGGCCACAGATACGCAGTATTTT.

This chain uses TRBV28 with TRBJ1-5, with a possible D match to TRBD1 (5 bases). V dropped 3 bases and J dropped 0 bases, with 9 bases sitting between them. CDR1 MDHEN and CDR2 SYDVKM come from the germline V gene. The CDR3 runs 15 residues. The CDR3 sequence is CASSLWGDSNQPQHF. In DNA form, the CDR3 reads TGTGCCAGCAGTTTGTGGGGGGATAGCAATCAGCCCCAGCATTTT.

The chain is built from TRBV7-9 and TRBJ2-5, with TRBD2 matching 7 bases. Germline V gene sequence: CDR1 SEHNR, CDR2 FQNEAQ (reference sequence). With V trimmed by 5 bases and J by 5 bases, 14 bases remained unmatched. This CDR3 spans 16 amino acids. The CDR3 protein is CASSPVVSGPRETQYF. The CDR3 nucleotides read TGTGCCAGCAGCCCCGTGGTTAGCGGGCCTAGGGAGACCCAGTACTTC.

The rearrangement uses TRBV7-2 and TRBJ2-3; no reliable D call. Trimming stripped 1 base from V and 2 bases from J, with 4 bases between. CDR1 SGHTA and CDR2 FQGNSA come from the germline V gene. The CDR3 runs 13 residues. The CDR3, as DNA: TGTGCCAGCAGCTTAGGGCCCACAGATACGCAGTATTTT. This sequence encodes CASSLGPTDTQYF.

This chain links TRBV28 with TRBJ1-6; D is unclear. Germline V gives CDR1 MDHEN, CDR2 SYDVKM. The ends were cut back, 3 bases at V and 0 bases at J, with 3 bases in the middle. The CDR3 runs 14 residues. In nucleotides, the CDR3 is TGTGCCAGCAGTTTCTACTCCTATAATTCACCCCTCCACTTT. Translating it yields CASSFYSYNSPLHF.

As concerns this clone: One end of the junction fails to match germline, which may point to a read error. This chain connects TRBV5-1 to TRBJ2-3; no firm D call. Germline V lookup: CDR1 SGHRS, CDR2 YFSETQ. This CDR3 contains 13 residues. CDR3 loop: CASSSTDRYTQYF. The CDR3 DNA is TGTGCCAGTTCCTCGACTGACCGTTATACGCAGTATTTT.

The chain recombines TRBV5-4 with TRBJ2-5; 7 nucleotides match TRBD1. There are 14 residues in the CDR3. V was clipped by 9 bases and J by 1 base; unmatched bases: 9. Germline CDR1 SGHNT, CDR2 YYREEE (reference sequence). The CDR3 nucleotides are TGTGCCACAACGGCGACAGGGCCCCAAGAGACCCAGTACTTC. Its translation is CATTATGPQETQYF.

The chain recombines TRBV5-4 with TRBJ1-4, with D perhaps matching TRBD1 (5 bases). V was pared by 0 bases and J by 5 bases, with 8 bases between. Germline-derived CDR1 and CDR2 are SGHNT and YYREEE (reference sequence). The CDR3 has 14 amino acids. The DNA for the CDR3 is TGTGCCAGCAGCTTGGGGGGCCCAAATGAAAAACTGTTTTTT. Its protein product is CASSLGGPNEKLFF.

The rearrangement links TRBV2 to TRBJ2-1, with D possibly TRBD2 on 5 matching bases. Per the germline V gene, CDR1 is SNHLY and CDR2 is FYNNEI. V shed 5 bases and J shed 6 bases, with 14 bases lying between them. The CDR3 is 14 amino acids. Here the CDR3 DNA reads TGTGCCAGCAGTTGGACCACACGGGGCAATGAGCAGTTCTTC. It is translated as CASSWTTRGNEQFF.

CDR3: CASSSQQGSNQPQHF. CDR3 sequence (DNA): TGTGCCAGCAGCTCCCAACAGGGGAGCAATCAGCCCCAGCATTTT. This chain uses TRBV7-2 with TRBJ1-5; TRBD1 matches at 7 bases. CDR3 size: 15 residues. Trimming at V came to 4 bases and at J to 1 base, leaving 4 bases not matched to a gene. Per germline, CDR1 SGHTA and CDR2 FQGNSA.

The rearrangement joins TRBV5-8 to TRBJ2-1, with 9 bases lining up with TRBD2. V lost 3 bases and J lost 8; bases outside the gene matches: 12. CDR1 is SGHTS, CDR2 YDEGEE, per germline. This CDR3 contains 16 residues. In DNA form, the CDR3 reads TGTGCCAGCAGCTCCCCTCCCGGCGGGGGGGCCCATGAGCAGTTCTTC. Its protein is CASSSPPGGGAHEQFF.